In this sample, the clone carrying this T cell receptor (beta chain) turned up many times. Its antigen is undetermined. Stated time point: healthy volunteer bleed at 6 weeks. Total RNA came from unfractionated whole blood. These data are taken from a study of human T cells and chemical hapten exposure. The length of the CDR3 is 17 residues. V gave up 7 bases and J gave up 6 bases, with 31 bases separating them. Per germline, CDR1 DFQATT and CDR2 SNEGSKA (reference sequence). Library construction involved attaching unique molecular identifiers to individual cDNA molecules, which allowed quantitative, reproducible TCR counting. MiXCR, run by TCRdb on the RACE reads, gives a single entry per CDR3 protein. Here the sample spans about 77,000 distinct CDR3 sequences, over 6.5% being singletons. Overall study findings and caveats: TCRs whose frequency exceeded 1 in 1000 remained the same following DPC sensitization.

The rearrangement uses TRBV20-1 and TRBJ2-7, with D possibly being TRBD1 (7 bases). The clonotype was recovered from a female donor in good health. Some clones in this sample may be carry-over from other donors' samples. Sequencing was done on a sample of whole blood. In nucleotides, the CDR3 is TGCAGTGTCGAGCAGGGGGGATACAGGGGTTTCGTCGGCGAGCAGTACTTC. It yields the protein CSVEQGGYRGFVGEQYF.